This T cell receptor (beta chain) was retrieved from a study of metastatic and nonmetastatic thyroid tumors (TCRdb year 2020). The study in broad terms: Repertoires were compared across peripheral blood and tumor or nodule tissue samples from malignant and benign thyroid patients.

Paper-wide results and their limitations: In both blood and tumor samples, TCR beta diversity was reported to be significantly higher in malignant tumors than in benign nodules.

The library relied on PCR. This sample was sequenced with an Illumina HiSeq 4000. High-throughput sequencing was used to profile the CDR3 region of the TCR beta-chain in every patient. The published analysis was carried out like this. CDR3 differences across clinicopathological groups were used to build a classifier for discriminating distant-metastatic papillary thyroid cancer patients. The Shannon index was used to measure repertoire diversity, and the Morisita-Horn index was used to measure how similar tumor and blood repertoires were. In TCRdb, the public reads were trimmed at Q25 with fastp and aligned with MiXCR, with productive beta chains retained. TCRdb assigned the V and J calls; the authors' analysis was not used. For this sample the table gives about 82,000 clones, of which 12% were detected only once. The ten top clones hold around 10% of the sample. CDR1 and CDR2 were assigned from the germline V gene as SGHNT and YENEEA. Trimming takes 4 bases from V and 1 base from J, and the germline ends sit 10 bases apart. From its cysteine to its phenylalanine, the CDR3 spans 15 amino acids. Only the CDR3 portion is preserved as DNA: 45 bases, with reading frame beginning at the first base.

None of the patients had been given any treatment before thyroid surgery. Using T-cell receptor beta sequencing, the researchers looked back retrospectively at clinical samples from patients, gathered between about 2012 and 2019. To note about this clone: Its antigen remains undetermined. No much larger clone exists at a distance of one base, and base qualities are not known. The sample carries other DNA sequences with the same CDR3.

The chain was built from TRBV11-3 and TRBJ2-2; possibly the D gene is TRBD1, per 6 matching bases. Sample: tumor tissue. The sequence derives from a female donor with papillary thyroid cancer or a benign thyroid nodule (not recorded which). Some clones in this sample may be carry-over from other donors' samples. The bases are TGTGCCAGCAGCTCACTAGGGGGGAACACCGGGGAGCTGTTTTTT. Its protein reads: CASSSLGGNTGELFF.